This TCR beta chain came from a study of T cell responses to AZD1222 COVID-19 vaccine (dated by TCRdb to about 2021). For context, the study as a whole: Because spike-specific TCR depth and breadth did not differ between the two schedules, AZD1222 recipients who got a second dose at roughly 4 weeks were pooled with those who got a second dose at roughly 12 weeks. Trial participants were enrolled by age into subgroups of 18-55, 56-69 and 70-plus years, and around 140, 26 and 57 TCR-sequenced participants, respectively, were included in these subgroups. A total of just over 230 trial participants underwent TCR sequencing, of whom about 210 had received two doses of AZD1222 and about 25 had received two doses of the MenACWY control vaccine.

Comment on this clone: Its antigen has not been determined. Base qualities are not provided; no much larger clone lies one nucleotide away.

The CDR3 regions of human TCRbeta chains were subjected to immunosequencing. As for the authors' bioinformatics: TCRs in the repertoires were matched against a reference library of SARS-CoV-2-specific TCRs that had been generated with the MIRA antigen-specificity platform. Breadth was defined as the fraction of unique TCRs that were SARS-CoV-2-associated. Depth was defined as the fraction of total T cells that were SARS-CoV-2-associated. Using the MIRA data, each spike-specific TCR was assigned both to the spike region to which the TCR was reactive and to a CD4 or CD8 class. Log10-transformed breadth and depth values were compared by one-way ANOVA with Sidak's multiple comparisons tests. This immuneACCESS table, as held by TCRdb, lists in-frame sequences with V and J called but not all clones. Of the missing ones, under half trace to an unresolved V gene in checked studies; the others have no known cause. V and J calls and clone size are as listed in that table; D and trimming were resolved from the DNA. For this sample the table gives around 140,000 clones, of which roughly nine tenths were detected only once. Approximately 1.8% of the sample is in the top ten clones.

The sample's time point label is to be understood as: baseline before first vaccination. The vaccinee samples were drawn from two UK trials, COV001 and COV002, one of which was a single-blind randomized controlled phase 2/3 trial testing AZD1222 (ChAdOx1 nCoV-19) in healthy adults. For TCRbeta chain sequencing, PBMC samples were collected from trial participants at day 0 and at day 28 after the second dose. Findings and caveats that apply to the study as a whole: Because no day 14 peak-response samples were available, the repertoires could be characterized only after the peak T cell response. Conclusions about previously exposed vaccinees were limited because only a handful of AZD1222 recipients were SARS-CoV-2 seropositive at baseline. Epitopes outside the regions mutated in the B.1.351 and B.1.1.7 variants were reportedly recognized by nearly half of the unique spike-specific TCRs. The whole spike protein was spanned by vaccine-associated CD4 TCRs, and dominant responses were seen in regions 160-218 and 743-854. A significant rise in spike-specific TCR breadth and depth was observed after two AZD1222 doses relative to day 0 and relative to MenACWY recipients. In the small 56-69-year group, the increase in depth fell short of significance, most likely because of low power. Participants were mostly white British, with more females than males. The authors suggested clonal diversity may have been underestimated.

Per the germline V gene, SGHTA is the CDR1 and FQGTGA is the CDR2. From the cysteine up to the phenylalanine, the CDR3 has a length of 12 residues. The CDR3 DNA has 36 bases and is translated from base 1. The junction shows trimming of 5 bases on V and 4 bases on J, plus 8 bases between the germline ends. This receptor was obtained from an adult in good health. This sample comprised peripheral blood, obtained on day 0 of AZD1222 vaccination. The V and J genes are TRBV7-3 and TRBJ1-1; no D segment can be confidently identified. The nucleotides read TGTGCCAGCAGCCACTTGGGCACTGAAGCTTTCTTT. Translated, it reads CASSHLGTEAFF.